Listed below are T cell receptor beta chains from one sample, sequenced in a study of early T cells in non-severe SARS-CoV-2 infection. From the 5' RACE reads, TCRdb called clonotypes with MiXCR, one entry per CDR3 protein. The sample shows over 85,000 distinct CDR3 sequences, roughly 14% of them seen only once. The sample taken for sequencing was whole blood. Receptors originate from an adult who was a healthcare worker with PCR-confirmed SARS-CoV-2 infection or an uninfected control (not recorded which). The CDR3 runs from the conserved cysteine through the conserved F or W. The D gene is left open where the match is weak. Clone size is not always given. Where it is, it says once, few, many or a class for expanded clones.

D: .; size: few; V: TRBV7-8; J: TRBJ2-7; DNA: TGTGCCAGCACCCACAGCTTAGGGGAGCAATACGAGCAGTACTTC; CDR3: CASTHSLGEQYEQYF
D: .; size: many; V: TRBV7-9; J: TRBJ1-2; DNA: TGTGCCAGCAGACAAGAGGGTCGCGGCTACACCTTC; CDR3: CASRQEGRGYTF
D: .; size: few; V: TRBV3-1; J: TRBJ2-7; DNA: TGTGCCAGCAGCCAAGGATCAAAACAGCAGTACTTC; CDR3: CASSQGSKQQYF
D: .; size: many; V: TRBV28; J: TRBJ2-5; DNA: TGTGCCAGCAGTTTTCGACTCTTCCAAGAGACCCAGTACTTC; CDR3: CASSFRLFQETQYF
D: .; size: .; V: TRBV7-9; J: TRBJ2-3; DNA: TGTGTCAGCAGCTTAGTTGAGGGAAGGGGCCAGTATTTT; CDR3: CVSSLVEGRGQYF
D: TRBD2; size: few; V: TRBV3-1; J: TRBJ2-7; DNA: TGTGCCAGCAGCCAAGGACTAGCGGGAGGGCGGCAGTACTTC; CDR3: CASSQGLAGGRQYF
D: .; size: few; V: TRBV7-2; J: TRBJ2-2; DNA: TGTGCCAGCAGCTTAGGACTAGGGGGGACCGGGGAGCTGTTTTTT; CDR3: CASSLGLGGTGELFF
D: .; size: .; V: TRBV15; J: TRBJ2-1; DNA: TGTGCCACCAGCAGAGATTATTCACTCTCCTACAATGAGCAGTTCTTC; CDR3: CATSRDYSLSYNEQFF
D: TRBD2; size: few; V: TRBV28; J: TRBJ2-1; DNA: TGTGCCAGCAAATTGGGACTAGCGGGAGACAATGAGCAGTTCTTC; CDR3: CASKLGLAGDNEQFF
D: TRBD1; size: few; V: TRBV12-3/TRBV12-4; J: TRBJ1-1; DNA: TGTGCCAGCACTTCGGGACAGGTCGAAGAAGCTTTCTTT; CDR3: CASTSGQVEEAFF
D: .; size: .; V: TRBV7-6; J: TRBJ2-4; DNA: TGTGCCAGCAGCTTAGACAAAACTCTAGCCAAAAACATTCAGTACTTC; CDR3: CASSLDKTLAKNIQYF
D: .; size: .; V: TRBV28; J: TRBJ1-2; DNA: TGTGCCAGCAGTTTATCTGGGTATGGCTACACCTTC; CDR3: CASSLSGYGYTF
D: .; size: few; V: TRBV5-4; J: TRBJ2-3; DNA: TGTGCCAGCAGTCGATTAGTGGGAGACTCCACAGATACGCAGTATTTT; CDR3: CASSRLVGDSTDTQYF
D: .; size: .; V: TRBV3-1; J: TRBJ1-6; DNA: TGTGCCAGCAGCCAAGAGGGAGAATCCTATAATTCACCCCTCCACTTT; CDR3: CASSQEGESYNSPLHF
D: TRBD1; size: many; V: TRBV10-3; J: TRBJ2-7; DNA: TGTGCCATCAGCGCAACCGGGACAGACTACGAGCAGTACTTC; CDR3: CAISATGTDYEQYF
D: TRBD1; size: many; V: TRBV4-1; J: TRBJ2-7; DNA: TGCGCCAGCAGTCCAGGGACAGGGCGATACGAGCAGTACTTC; CDR3: CASSPGTGRYEQYF
D: .; size: many; V: TRBV30; J: TRBJ2-1; DNA: TGTGCCTGGAGTCCGTGGTCCTACAATGAGCAGTTCTTC; CDR3: CAWSPWSYNEQFF
D: .; size: few; V: TRBV7-7; J: TRBJ2-5; DNA: TGTGCCAGCAGCCGTGTCAGGGGAGAGACCCAGTACTTC; CDR3: CASSRVRGETQYF
D: .; size: .; V: TRBV11-2; J: TRBJ2-2; DNA: TGCGTAGTGGAGCGACTTAACACCGGGGAGCTGTTTTTT; CDR3: CVVERLNTGELFF
D: TRBD1; size: many; V: TRBV6-5; J: TRBJ2-5; DNA: TGTGCCAGCAGTTACCGGGGACAGCTACAAGAGACCCAGTACTTC; CDR3: CASSYRGQLQETQYF
D: .; size: .; V: TRBV6-1; J: TRBJ1-5; DNA: TGTGCCAGCAGCCCCAAACGGCCCTCGGGGGATCAGCCCCAGCATTTT; CDR3: CASSPKRPSGDQPQHF
D: .; size: .; V: TRBV28; J: TRBJ2-1; DNA: TGTGCCAGCAGTTTAGGATCGGATGAGCAGTTCTTC; CDR3: CASSLGSDEQFF
D: .; size: few; V: TRBV4-1; J: TRBJ2-7; DNA: TGCGCCAGCAGCCAAGATGGGCAGGGGTACGAGCAGTACTTC; CDR3: CASSQDGQGYEQYF
D: .; size: many; V: TRBV18; J: TRBJ2-7; DNA: TGTGCCAGCTCACCACCAGCATCGGGACCCCTCAACGAGCAGTACTTC; CDR3: CASSPPASGPLNEQYF
D: .; size: .; V: TRBV11-2; J: TRBJ2-7; DNA: TGTGCCAGCAGCTTGTCAGGGGACGGCTACGAGCAGTACTTC; CDR3: CASSLSGDGYEQYF
D: TRBD2; size: few; V: TRBV6-2/TRBV6-3; J: TRBJ2-3; DNA: TGTGCCAGCAGTCCAGCTGTAGCGGGATCCACAGATACGCAGTATTTT; CDR3: CASSPAVAGSTDTQYF
D: TRBD2; size: .; V: TRBV18; J: TRBJ2-1; DNA: TGTGCCAGCTCACAGGCGGGAGGGCACTACAATGAGCAGTTCTTC; CDR3: CASSQAGGHYNEQFF
D: TRBD2; size: few; V: TRBV20-1; J: TRBJ2-1; DNA: TGCAGCGGAAGCGGGAACCTGTACGGTGAGCAGTTCTTC; CDR3: CSGSGNLYGEQFF
D: .; size: few; V: TRBV9; J: TRBJ2-1; DNA: TGTGCCAGCAGCGTATCTAGCTCCTACAATGAGCAGTTCTTC; CDR3: CASSVSSSYNEQFF
D: .; size: few; V: TRBV6-6; J: TRBJ2-2; DNA: TGTGCCAGCACCGCATCGGACTACACCGGGGAGCTGTTTTTT; CDR3: CASTASDYTGELFF
D: .; size: many; V: TRBV7-2; J: TRBJ2-1; DNA: TGTGCCAGCAGTAGAACCATCTCCTACAATGAGCAGTTCTTC; CDR3: CASSRTISYNEQFF
D: TRBD2; size: .; V: TRBV20-1; J: TRBJ2-1; DNA: TGCAGTGCTAGCCCGGGAGGAGGGAATGAGCAGTTCTTC; CDR3: CSASPGGGNEQFF
D: .; size: few; V: TRBV10-3; J: TRBJ2-3; DNA: TGTGCCATCAGTGAGTCTAGCGGTAACACAGATACGCAGTATTTT; CDR3: CAISESSGNTDTQYF
D: TRBD2; size: many; V: TRBV3-1; J: TRBJ2-1; DNA: TGTGCCAGAGGCCCTAGCGGGAGGGCCGGGCCCAATGAGCAGTTCTTC; CDR3: CARGPSGRAGPNEQFF
D: TRBD2; size: .; V: TRBV5-1; J: TRBJ2-1; DNA: TGCGCCAGCAGCTTGGCTCTAGCGGGACCTTACAATGAGCAGTTCTTC; CDR3: CASSLALAGPYNEQFF
D: .; size: many; V: TRBV6-1; J: TRBJ2-6; DNA: TGTGCCAGCAGTGAAGGCTTCTGGGGTTCTGGGGCCAACGTCCTGACTTTC; CDR3: CASSEGFWGSGANVLTF
D: TRBD1; size: many; V: TRBV11-1; J: TRBJ2-7; DNA: TGTGCCAGCAGCCCCGGACAGGGTAACTACGAGCAGTACTTC; CDR3: CASSPGQGNYEQYF
D: .; size: many; V: TRBV9; J: TRBJ2-1; DNA: TGTGCCAGCAGCGGCAATGAGCAGTTCTTC; CDR3: CASSGNEQFF
D: .; size: many; V: TRBV12-3/TRBV12-4; J: TRBJ1-1; DNA: TGTGCCAGCCTGGGGACGGAGAACACTGAAGCTTTCTTT; CDR3: CASLGTENTEAFF
D: .; size: many; V: TRBV5-6; J: TRBJ2-7; DNA: TGTGCCAGCAGCTCCTCCTTCGAGCAGTACTTC; CDR3: CASSSSFEQYF
D: .; size: .; V: TRBV10-3; J: TRBJ2-1; DNA: TGTGCCATCAGTGAGTCGTGGGAGGTTGCCTACAATGAGCAGTTCTTC; CDR3: CAISESWEVAYNEQFF